This T cell receptor beta chain was sequenced in a study of T cells in tuberculosis. About the study: Sequenced TCRs come from CD1B-GMM tetramer-binding T cells. A South African cohort included IGRA-negative adolescents, latently infected IGRA-positive adolescents and adults with active tuberculosis.

Deletions cut 6 bases from V and 4 bases from J, with 16 bases between. The CDR3 has 14 amino acids. The germline CDR1 and CDR2 sequences are SGHAT and FQNNGV. Indicated time point: new active TB diagnosis, blood taken before or within 7 days of starting treatment. TCRdb keeps only in-frame clones here, not all; method: immunoSEQ multiplex PCR. The table shows more than 35,000 clones, with approximately 93% occurring only once. This specimen consisted of PBMCs, obtained at tuberculosis diagnosis. The chain combines TRBV11-2 with TRBJ2-7; TRBD1 is a possible D gene (5 bases). The TCR comes from an adult with tuberculosis. DNA for the CDR3: TGTGCCAGCAGGCGCACCTTAGACAGTTACGAGCAGTACTTC. Translated: CASRRTLDSYEQYF.